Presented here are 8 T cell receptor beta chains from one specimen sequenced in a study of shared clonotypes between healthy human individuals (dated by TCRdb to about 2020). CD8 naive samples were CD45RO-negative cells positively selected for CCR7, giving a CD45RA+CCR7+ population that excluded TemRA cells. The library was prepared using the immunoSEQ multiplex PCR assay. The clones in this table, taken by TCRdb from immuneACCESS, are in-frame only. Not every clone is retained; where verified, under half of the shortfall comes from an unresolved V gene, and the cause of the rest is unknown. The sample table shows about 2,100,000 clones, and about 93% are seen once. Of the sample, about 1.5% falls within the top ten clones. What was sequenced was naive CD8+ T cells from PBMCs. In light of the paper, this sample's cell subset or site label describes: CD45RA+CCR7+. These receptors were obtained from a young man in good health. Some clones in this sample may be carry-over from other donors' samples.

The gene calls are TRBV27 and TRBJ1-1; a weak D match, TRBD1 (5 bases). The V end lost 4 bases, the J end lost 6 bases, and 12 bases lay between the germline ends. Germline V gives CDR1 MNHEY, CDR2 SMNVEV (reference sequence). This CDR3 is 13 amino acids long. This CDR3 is CASSSYRQSEAFF. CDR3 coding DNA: TGTGCCAGCAGTTCCTACCGACAGTCTGAAGCTTTCTTT.

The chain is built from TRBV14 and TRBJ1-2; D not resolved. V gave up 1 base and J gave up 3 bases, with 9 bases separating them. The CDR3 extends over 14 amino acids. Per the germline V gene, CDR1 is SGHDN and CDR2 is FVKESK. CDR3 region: CASSQVPGYYGYTF. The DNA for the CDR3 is TGTGCCAGCAGCCAAGTACCCGGGTACTATGGCTACACCTTC.

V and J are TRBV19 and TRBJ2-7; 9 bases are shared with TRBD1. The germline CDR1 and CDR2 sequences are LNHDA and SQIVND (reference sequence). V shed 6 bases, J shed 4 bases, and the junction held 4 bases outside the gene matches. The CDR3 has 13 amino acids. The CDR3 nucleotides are TGTGCCAGTAGAGGACAGGGGATATACGAGCAGTACTTC. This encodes CASRGQGIYEQYF.

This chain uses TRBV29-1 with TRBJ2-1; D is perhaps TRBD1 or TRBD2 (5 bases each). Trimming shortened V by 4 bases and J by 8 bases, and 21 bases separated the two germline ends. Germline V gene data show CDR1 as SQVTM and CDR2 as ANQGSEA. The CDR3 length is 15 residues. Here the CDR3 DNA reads TGCAGCGTTGGACACGGGTGGGGGAATCAATATGAGCAGTTCTTC. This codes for CSVGHGWGNQYEQFF.

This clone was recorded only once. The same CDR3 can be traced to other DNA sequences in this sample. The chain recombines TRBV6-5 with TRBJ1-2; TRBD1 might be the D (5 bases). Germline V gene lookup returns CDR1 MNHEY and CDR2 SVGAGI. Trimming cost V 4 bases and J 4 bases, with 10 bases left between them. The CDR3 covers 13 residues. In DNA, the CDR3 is TGTGCCAGCAGTTTTCAAACAGGCTATGGCTACACCTTC. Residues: CASSFQTGYGYTF.

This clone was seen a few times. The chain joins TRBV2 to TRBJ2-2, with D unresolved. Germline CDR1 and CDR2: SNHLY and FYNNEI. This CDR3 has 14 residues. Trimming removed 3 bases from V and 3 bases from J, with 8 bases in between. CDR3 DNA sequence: TGTGCCAGCAGTGATCTTTCCTACACCGGGGAGCTGTTTTTT. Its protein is CASSDLSYTGELFF.

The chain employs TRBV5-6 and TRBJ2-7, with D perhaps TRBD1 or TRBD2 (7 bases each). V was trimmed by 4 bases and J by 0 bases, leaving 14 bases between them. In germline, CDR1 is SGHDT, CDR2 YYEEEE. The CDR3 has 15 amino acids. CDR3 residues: CASSRTGDYSYEQYF. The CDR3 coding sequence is TGTGCCAGCAGCCGCACAGGGGACTACTCCTACGAGCAGTACTTC.

DNA for the CDR3: TGTGCCAGCAGTTCCCAATGGGAGAGGGCCCGAAATGAGCAGTTCTTC. Translating gives CASSSQWERARNEQFF. J is TRBJ2-1 and V is TRBV28; D is possibly TRBD2 (5 bases). The germline gives CDR1 MDHEN, CDR2 SYDVKM. The length of the CDR3 is 16 residues. Trimming shortened V by 4 bases and J by 7 bases, and 20 bases separated the two germline ends. Looking up the rest from reference TRBV28 and TRBJ2-1 gives the full variable domain: DVKVTQSSRYLVKRTGEKVFLECVQDMDHENMFWYRQDPGLGLRLIYFSYDVKMKEKGDIPEGYSVSREKKERFSLILESASTNQTSMYLCASSSQWERARNEQFFGPGTRLTVL.